The next 13 T cell receptor beta chains were all read from a single sample in a study of shared clonotypes between healthy human individuals. Sequencing was performed with immunoSEQ multiplex PCR; in TCRdb, only in-frame clones are kept and a portion is missing. The table has about 2 million clones, 95% seen once; the top ten hold about 0.13%. Sequences were obtained from naive CD4+ T cells sorted from blood. Subset noted: CD45RA+ positively selected. The receptors shown here come from a man aged 18 to 29 in good health.

This chain uses TRBV18 with TRBJ2-7; D gene unclear. This CDR3 has 13 amino acids. CDR1 is KGHSH, CDR2 LQKENI, per germline. Trimming took off 2 bases at V and 9 bases at J, with 14 bases between the two ends. Written as DNA, the CDR3 is TGTGCCAGCTCACCAGATACTGGACCGTCGCAGTACTTC. Encoded protein: CASSPDTGPSQYF.

The chain recombines TRBV7-9 with TRBJ2-5; D remains ambiguous. V lost 0 bases to trimming and J lost 5 bases, with 13 bases between them. This CDR3 region has 15 residues. Germline CDR1 and CDR2: SEHNR and FQNEAQ (reference sequence). In DNA, the CDR3 is TGTGCCAGCAGCTTAGCGTCGGCGGTCGGCGAGACCCAGTACTTC. As protein: CASSLASAVGETQYF.

This clone was observed once. This chain connects TRBV7-2 to TRBJ2-4; 8 nucleotides line up with TRBD1. Germline loops: CDR1 SGHTA, CDR2 FQGNSA. The CDR3 consists of 16 residues. The V gene end was trimmed by 6 bases and the J gene end by 7 bases; junction bases not matched to a gene: 14. The CDR3 nucleotides read TGTGCCAGCAGTTTCGGCCGGACAGGGAGATTGAACATTCAGTACTTC. This gives the protein CASSFGRTGRLNIQYF.

The CDR3 protein is CASSLGARAYEQYF. Here the CDR3 DNA reads TGTGCCAGCAGCTTAGGTGCCAGGGCCTACGAGCAGTACTTC. The chain employs TRBV7-9 and TRBJ2-7, with D perhaps matching TRBD1 (5 bases). With 1 base removed from V and 2 bases from J, the gap between germline ends came to 9 bases. The CDR3 has 14 residues. Germline V gene sequence: CDR1 SEHNR, CDR2 FQNEAQ (reference sequence).

The rearrangement joins TRBV19 to TRBJ2-7, with D perhaps TRBD1 (5 bases). Germline V lookup: CDR1 LNHDA, CDR2 SQIVND (reference sequence). The CDR3 is made up of 16 amino acids. With 4 bases removed from V and 4 bases from J, the gap between germline ends came to 20 bases. CDR3 DNA: TGTGCCAGTAGTACCACCGCCTCGACAGCTACTTACGAGCAGTACTTC. It is translated as CASSTTASTATYEQYF.

CDR3 sequence: CASSLIDVEQFF. The CDR3 DNA is TGCGCCAGCAGCTTGATCGATGTTGAGCAGTTCTTC. The chain couples TRBV5-1 to TRBJ2-1; D call uncertain. CDR3 length: 12 amino acids. With 1 base removed from V and 9 bases from J, the gap between germline ends came to 8 bases. In germline, CDR1 is SGHRS, CDR2 YFSETQ.

The chain links TRBV21-1 to TRBJ2-3; the table names TRBD1, a call not compared with the DNA. TRBV21-1 is a pseudogene. CDR3 size: 14 residues. In DNA, the CDR3 is TGTGCCGGCACTCCGGACAGACCCACAGATACGCAGTATTTT. Translation gives CAGTPDRPTDTQYF.

V usage is TRBV10-2 and J usage is TRBJ2-3; D remains ambiguous. The ends were cut back, 3 bases at V and 6 bases at J, with 7 bases in the middle. In germline, CDR1 is WSHSY, CDR2 SAAADI. This CDR3 is 12 amino acids long. CDR3 region: CASSDTGDTQYF. DNA for the CDR3: TGCGCCAGCAGTGACACCGGGGATACGCAGTATTTT.

V and J are TRBV7-3 and TRBJ2-2, with D possibly matching TRBD2 (6 bases). Per the germline V gene, CDR1 is SGHTA and CDR2 is FQGTGA. V gave up 5 bases and J gave up 0 bases, with 10 bases separating them. The CDR3 is 15 amino acids. The CDR3 loop reads CASSRDSANTGELFF. CDR3 sequence (DNA): TGTGCCAGCAGCCGGGACTCCGCGAACACCGGGGAGCTGTTTTTT.

The V gene is TRBV18, the J gene TRBJ2-2; D is possibly TRBD1 (6 bases). With 0 bases removed from V and 4 bases from J, the gap between germline ends came to 12 bases. This CDR3 has 16 residues. The germline V gene has CDR1 KGHSH and CDR2 LQKENI. The CDR3 DNA is TGTGCCAGCTCACCACCGGCAGGGGCGAGCACCGGGGAGCTGTTTTTT. It translates to CASSPPAGASTGELFF.

The chain carries TRBV7-9 and TRBJ1-4; no clear D. This CDR3 region has 12 residues. V lost 8 bases and J 0 bases, leaving 4 bases between the germline ends. The V gene's germline CDR1 is SEHNR and CDR2 FQNEAQ (reference sequence). CDR3 sequence reads: CASGATNEKLFF. CDR3 DNA: TGTGCCAGCGGAGCAACTAATGAAAAACTGTTTTTT.

The table lists this clone with a count of one. The chain couples TRBV27 to TRBJ1-1, with 7 bases that match TRBD1. V lost 5 bases, J lost 1 base, and 7 bases stayed unmatched. Germline CDR1 is MNHEY and CDR2 is SMNVEV (reference sequence). The CDR3 runs 15 residues. The CDR3 here is CASSQGGRKNTEAFF. In nucleotides, the CDR3 is TGTGCCAGCAGTCAGGGGGGGAGGAAGAACACTGAAGCTTTCTTT.

The chain couples TRBV9 to TRBJ2-3; 9 positions match TRBD2. Trimming took 2 bases from V and 6 from J; bases not matched to a gene: 10. CDR1 SGDLS and CDR2 YYNGEE come from the germline V gene. This CDR3 contains 16 residues. The CDR3 sequence: CASSVNAGGPSDTQYF. CDR3 nucleotide sequence: TGTGCCAGCAGCGTGAATGCGGGAGGGCCGAGCGATACGCAGTATTTT.